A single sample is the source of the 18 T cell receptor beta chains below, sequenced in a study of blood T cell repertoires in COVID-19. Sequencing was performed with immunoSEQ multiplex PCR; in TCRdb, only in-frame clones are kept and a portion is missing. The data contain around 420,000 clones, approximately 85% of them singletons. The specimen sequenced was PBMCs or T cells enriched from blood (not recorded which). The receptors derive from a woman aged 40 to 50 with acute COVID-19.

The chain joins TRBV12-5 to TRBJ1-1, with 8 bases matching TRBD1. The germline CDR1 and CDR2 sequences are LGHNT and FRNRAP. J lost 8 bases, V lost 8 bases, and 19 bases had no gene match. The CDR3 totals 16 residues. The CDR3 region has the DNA TGTGCTAGTTTATATGGACAGGGAGGATCGAAAGGGGAAGCTTTCTTT. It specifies CASLYGQGGSKGEAFF.

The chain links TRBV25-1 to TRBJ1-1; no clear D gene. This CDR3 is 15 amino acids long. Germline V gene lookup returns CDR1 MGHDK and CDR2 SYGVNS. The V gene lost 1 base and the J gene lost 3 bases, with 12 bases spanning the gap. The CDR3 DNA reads TGTGCCAGCAGTGAATTTGAGGGATATGACACTGAAGCTTTCTTT. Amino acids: CASSEFEGYDTEAFF.

The DNA for the CDR3 is TGTGCCAGCTCCCCTCAGCGGGGGAGAGAAAATGAGCAGTTCTTC. Residues: CASSPQRGRENEQFF. The chain uses TRBV3-1 (or the pseudogene TRBV3-2) and TRBJ2-1; 8 bases fit TRBD2. Germline V lookup: CDR1 LGHDT, CDR2 YNNKEL (reference sequence). This CDR3 is 15 amino acids long. V lost 8 bases and J lost 7; bases outside the gene matches: 13.

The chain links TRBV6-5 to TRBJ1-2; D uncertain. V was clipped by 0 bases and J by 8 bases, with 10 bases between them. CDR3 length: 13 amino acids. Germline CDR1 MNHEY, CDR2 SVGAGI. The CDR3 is CASSYSGVRGYTF. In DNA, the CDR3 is TGTGCCAGCAGTTACTCCGGGGTGCGCGGCTACACCTTC.

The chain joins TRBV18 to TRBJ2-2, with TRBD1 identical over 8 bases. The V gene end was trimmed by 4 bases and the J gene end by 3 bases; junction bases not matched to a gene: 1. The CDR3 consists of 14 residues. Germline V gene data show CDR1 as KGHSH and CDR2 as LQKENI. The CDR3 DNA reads TGTGCCAGCTCACAGACAGGGGACACCGGGGAGCTGTTTTTT. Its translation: CASSQTGDTGELFF. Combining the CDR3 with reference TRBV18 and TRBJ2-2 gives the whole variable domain NAGVMQNPRHLVRRRGQEARLRCSPMKGHSHVYWYRQLPEEGLKFMVYLQKENIIDESGMPKERFSAEFPKEGPSILRIQQVVRGDSAAYFCASSQTGDTGELFFGEGSRLTVL.

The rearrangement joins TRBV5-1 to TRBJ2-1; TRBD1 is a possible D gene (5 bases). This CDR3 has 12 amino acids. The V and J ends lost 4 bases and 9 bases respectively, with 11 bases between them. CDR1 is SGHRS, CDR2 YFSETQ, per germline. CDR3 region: CASSGSGPEQFF. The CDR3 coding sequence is TGCGCCAGCAGCGGATCAGGGCCTGAGCAGTTCTTC.

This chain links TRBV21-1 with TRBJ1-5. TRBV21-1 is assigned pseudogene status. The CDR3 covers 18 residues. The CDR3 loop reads CASSKGGGTGPSWEPQHF. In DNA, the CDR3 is TGTGCCAGCAGCAAAGGGGGGGGGACCGGTCCTTCCTGGGAGCCCCAGCATTTT.

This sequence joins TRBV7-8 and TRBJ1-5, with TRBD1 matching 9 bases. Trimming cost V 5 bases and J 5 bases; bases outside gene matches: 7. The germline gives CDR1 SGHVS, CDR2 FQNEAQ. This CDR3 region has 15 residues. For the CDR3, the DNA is TGTGCCAGCAGCCTACAGGGGGCGAGTGATCAGCCCCAGCATTTT. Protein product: CASSLQGASDQPQHF. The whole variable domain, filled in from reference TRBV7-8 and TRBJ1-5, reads GAGVSQSPRYKVAKRGQDVALRCDPISGHVSLFWYQQALGQGPEFLTYFQNEAQLDKSGLPSDRFFAERPEGSVSTLKIQRTQQEDSAVYLCASSLQGASDQPQHFGDGTRLSIL.

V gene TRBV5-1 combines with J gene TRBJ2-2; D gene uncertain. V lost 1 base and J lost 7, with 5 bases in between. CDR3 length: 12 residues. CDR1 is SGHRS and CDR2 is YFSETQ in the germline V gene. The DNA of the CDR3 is TGCGCCAGCAGCTTGACTAACGGGGAGCTGTTTTTT. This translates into CASSLTNGELFF.

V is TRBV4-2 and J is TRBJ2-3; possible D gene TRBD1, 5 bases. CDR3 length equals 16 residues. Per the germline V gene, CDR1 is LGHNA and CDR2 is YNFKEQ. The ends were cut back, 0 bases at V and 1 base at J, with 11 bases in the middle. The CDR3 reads CASSQDGAPGTDTQYF. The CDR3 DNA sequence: TGTGCCAGCAGCCAAGATGGGGCTCCTGGCACAGATACGCAGTATTTT.

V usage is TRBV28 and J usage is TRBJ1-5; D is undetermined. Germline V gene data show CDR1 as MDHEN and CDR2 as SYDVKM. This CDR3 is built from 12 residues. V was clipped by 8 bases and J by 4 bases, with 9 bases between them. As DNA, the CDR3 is TGTGCCAGCCAAGGCGGGAATCAGCCCCAGCATTTT. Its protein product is CASQGGNQPQHF.

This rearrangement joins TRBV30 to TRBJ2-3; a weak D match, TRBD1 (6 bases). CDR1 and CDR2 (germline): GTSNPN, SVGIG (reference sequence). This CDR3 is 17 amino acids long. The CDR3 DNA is TGTGCACACGAAGGGTGGGGAGACAGGAGTAGCACAGATACGCAGTATTTT. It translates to CAHEGWGDRSSTDTQYF.

CDR3 DNA: TGTGCCAGTAGTAGAGGCAATCAGCCCCAGCATTTT. This translates into CASSRGNQPQHF. The chain recombines TRBV19 with TRBJ1-5; D gene unclear. Deletions cut 4 bases from V and 2 bases from J, with 3 bases between. CDR3 size: 12 residues. Germline CDR1 LNHDA, CDR2 SQIVND (reference sequence).

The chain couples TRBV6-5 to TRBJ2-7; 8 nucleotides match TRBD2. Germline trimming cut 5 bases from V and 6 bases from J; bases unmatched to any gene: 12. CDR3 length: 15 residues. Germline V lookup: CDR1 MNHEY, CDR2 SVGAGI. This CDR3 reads CASSPPLGRVREQYF. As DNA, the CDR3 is TGTGCCAGCAGTCCCCCCCTCGGGAGGGTCCGCGAGCAGTACTTC.

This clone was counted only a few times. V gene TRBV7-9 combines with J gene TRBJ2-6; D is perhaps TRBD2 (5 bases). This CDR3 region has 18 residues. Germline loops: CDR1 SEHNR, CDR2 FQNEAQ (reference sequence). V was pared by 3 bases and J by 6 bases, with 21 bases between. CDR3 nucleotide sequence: TGTGCCAGCAGCTTGGCCGGAGACCCTGGAGGAAAGGCCAACGTCCTGACTTTC. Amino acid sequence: CASSLAGDPGGKANVLTF.

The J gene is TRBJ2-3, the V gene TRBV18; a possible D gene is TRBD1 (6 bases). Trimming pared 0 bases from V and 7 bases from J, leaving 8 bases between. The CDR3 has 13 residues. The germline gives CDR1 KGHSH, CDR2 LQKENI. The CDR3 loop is CASSPPDSYTQYF. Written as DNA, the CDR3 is TGTGCCAGCTCACCACCGGACAGTTATACGCAGTATTTT.

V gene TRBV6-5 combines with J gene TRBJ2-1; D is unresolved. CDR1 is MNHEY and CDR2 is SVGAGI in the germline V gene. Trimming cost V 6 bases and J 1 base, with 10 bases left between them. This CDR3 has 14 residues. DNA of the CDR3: TGTGCCAGCAGCCCAGGTTGGTCCTACAATGAGCAGTTCTTC. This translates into CASSPGWSYNEQFF.

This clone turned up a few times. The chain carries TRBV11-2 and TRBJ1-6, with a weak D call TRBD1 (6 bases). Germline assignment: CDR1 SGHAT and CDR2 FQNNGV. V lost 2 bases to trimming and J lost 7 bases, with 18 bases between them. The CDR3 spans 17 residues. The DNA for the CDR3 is TGTGCCAGCAGCTTATCAGCGGGGGCGTTGGGCAATTCACCCCTCCACTTT. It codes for CASSLSAGALGNSPLHF.